The 15 T cell receptor beta chains below all came from one sample that was sequenced in a study of control samples from healthy donors and cancer patients. Only in-frame clones appear in the TCRdb table, and some are missing; sequencing was by immunoSEQ multiplex PCR. The data contain 100,000 to 150,000 clones, approximately 92% of them singletons. Sequencing was performed on PBMCs. These receptor sequences come from a man older than 75 with head and neck cancer.

The chain is built from TRBV5-8 and TRBJ1-3; 10 bases fit TRBD1. From germline, CDR1 is SGHTS and CDR2 YDEGEE. J gave up 0 bases and V 4 bases, and 1 base lay outside the gene matches. This CDR3 is built from 15 residues. For the CDR3, the DNA is TGTGCCAGCAGCAGGACAGGGGGCTCTGGAAACACCATATATTTT. Encoded protein: CASSRTGGSGNTIYF.

The chain combines TRBV5-8 with TRBJ1-1, with D maybe TRBD1 (5 bases). Trimming took off 5 bases at V and 5 bases at J, with 13 bases between the two ends. Per germline, CDR1 SGHTS and CDR2 YDEGEE. The CDR3 has 13 amino acids. The DNA for the CDR3 is TGTGCCAGCAGGAGGGGCAGAAGGACTGAAGCTTTCTTT. Its translation is CASRRGRRTEAFF.

J is TRBJ2-7 and V is TRBV28; no firm D call. This CDR3 region has 14 residues. Germline loops: CDR1 MDHEN, CDR2 SYDVKM. Trimming took 6 bases from V and 1 from J, leaving 13 bases between them. The CDR3 here is CASSLTGASYEQYF. The CDR3 nucleotides are TGTGCCAGCAGCCTTACCGGTGCTTCCTACGAGCAGTACTTC.

The chain has TRBV19 and TRBJ1-2; TRBD1 matches at 10 bases. The V and J ends lost 5 bases and 7 bases, in that order; junction bases with no gene match: 13. CDR1 is LNHDA and CDR2 is SQIVND in the germline V gene (reference sequence). The CDR3 length is 16 residues. The CDR3 DNA reads TGTGCCAGTAGTCCCTCAGGTGGGACAGGGGCTTTTGGCTACACCTTC. As protein: CASSPSGGTGAFGYTF.

The genes are TRBV10-3 and TRBJ2-1; TRBD2 might be the D (6 bases). Germline-derived CDR1 and CDR2 are ENHRY and SYGVKD. The CDR3 has 13 residues. The V end lost 8 bases, the J end lost 6 bases, and 14 bases lay between the germline ends. The CDR3, as DNA: TGTGCCATCGGCCCGTTCGGGAGCAATGAGCAGTTCTTC. It codes for CAIGPFGSNEQFF.

This chain links TRBV7-2 with TRBJ2-7; the D is unclear. CDR3 size: 13 residues. Trimming pared 0 bases from V and 6 bases from J, leaving 9 bases between. The germline V gene encodes CDR1 SGHTA and CDR2 FQGNSA. The CDR3 DNA reads as TGTGCCAGCAGCTTAGCTTACTGGGTCGAGCAGTACTTC. Amino acid sequence: CASSLAYWVEQYF.

The chain carries TRBV30 and TRBJ1-6; no firm D call. V was cut by 0 bases and J by 9 bases, with 9 bases left in between. Germline V gene data show CDR1 as GTSNPN and CDR2 as SVGIG (reference sequence). The CDR3 extends over 13 amino acids. CDR3 in DNA: TGTGCCTGGAGTGTAGTGTTGGGTTCACCCCTCCACTTT. It yields the protein CAWSVVLGSPLHF.

The chain employs TRBV5-4 and TRBJ1-4; the D is unclear. V lost 10 bases, J lost 2 bases, and 6 bases lay in between. The CDR3 totals 11 residues. The germline V gene has CDR1 SGHNT and CDR2 YYREEE (reference sequence). In DNA, the CDR3 is TGTGCCCGGAAGACTAATGAAAAACTGTTTTTT. Its protein is CARKTNEKLFF.

The chain uses TRBV5-1 and TRBJ2-7, with D possibly being TRBD2 (7 bases). CDR1 and CDR2 from the germline V gene are SGHRS and YFSETQ. The CDR3 has 16 residues. Deletions cut 0 bases from V and 5 bases from J, with 18 bases between. This chain's CDR3 is CASSLEGGGSPDEQYF. The CDR3 DNA is TGCGCCAGCAGCTTGGAAGGGGGAGGGTCCCCCGACGAGCAGTACTTC.

The gene calls are TRBV5-1 and TRBJ2-3, with TRBD2 matching 11 bases. Looked up from germline, CDR1 is SGHRS and CDR2 is YFSETQ. This CDR3 is 17 amino acids long. The trim removed 0 bases at V and 0 bases at J, leaving 3 bases unmatched. The CDR3: CASSLAGTSGSTDTQYF. The CDR3 DNA reads as TGCGCCAGCAGCTTGGCCGGGACTAGCGGAAGCACAGATACGCAGTATTTT.

This sequence joins TRBV5-1 and TRBJ2-2; D is possibly TRBD1 (7 bases). V was cut by 0 bases and J by 5 bases, with 11 bases left in between. In germline, CDR1 is SGHRS, CDR2 YFSETQ. CDR3 size: 15 residues. The CDR3 sequence: CASSLGAGGTGELFF. The CDR3 bases are TGCGCCAGCAGCTTGGGGGCAGGGGGGACCGGGGAGCTGTTTTTT.

The chain is built from TRBV6-4 and TRBJ1-1; the match to TRBD1 covers 8 bases. The CDR3 extends over 16 amino acids. Trimming at V came to 0 bases and at J to 1 base, leaving 4 bases not matched to a gene. The germline CDR1 and CDR2 sequences are MRHNA and SNTAGT. The CDR3 is CASSDSQGQENTEAFF. DNA for the CDR3: TGTGCCAGCAGTGACTCTCAGGGACAGGAGAACACTGAAGCTTTCTTT.

The count of this clone is one. V gene TRBV27 combines with J gene TRBJ1-2, with 7 nucleotides matching TRBD1. The CDR3 consists of 15 residues. V was pared by 1 base and J by 2 bases, with 4 bases of the junction left unmatched. Looked up from germline, CDR1 is MNHEY and CDR2 is SMNVEV (reference sequence). As DNA, the CDR3 is TGTGCCAGCAGTTTATTAGGGACAGCGAACTATGGCTACACCTTC. It is translated as CASSLLGTANYGYTF.

As DNA, the CDR3 is TGCAGCGTTTGGGGCTTTGGCCTTGGCTATGGCTACACCTTC. Amino acid sequence: CSVWGFGLGYGYTF. The chain links TRBV29-1 to TRBJ1-2; a possible D gene is TRBD1 (5 bases). Germline V gene data show CDR1 as SQVTM and CDR2 as ANQGSEA. The CDR3 has 14 amino acids. With 5 bases removed from V and 4 bases from J, the gap between germline ends came to 17 bases.

This clone appeared a few times. The same CDR3 can be traced to other DNA sequences in this sample. The chain has TRBV7-9 and TRBJ1-1, with TRBD1 matching over 9 bases. Germline CDR1 is SEHNR and CDR2 is FQNEAQ (reference sequence). J was trimmed by 4 bases and V by 5 bases; bases with no gene match: 2. The CDR3 covers 13 residues. The CDR3 loop reads CASSLTGGTEAFF. For the CDR3, the DNA is TGTGCCAGCAGCCTGACAGGGGGCACTGAAGCTTTCTTT.